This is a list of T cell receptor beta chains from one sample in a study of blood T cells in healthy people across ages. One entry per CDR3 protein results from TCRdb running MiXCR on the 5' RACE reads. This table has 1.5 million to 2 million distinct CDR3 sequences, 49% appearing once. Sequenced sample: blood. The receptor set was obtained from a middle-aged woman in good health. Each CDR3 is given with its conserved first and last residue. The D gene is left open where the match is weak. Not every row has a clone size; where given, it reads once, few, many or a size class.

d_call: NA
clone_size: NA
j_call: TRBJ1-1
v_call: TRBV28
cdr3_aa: CASSILPMNTEAFF
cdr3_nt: TGTGCCAGCAGTATCCTGCCTATGAACACTGAAGCTTTCTTT

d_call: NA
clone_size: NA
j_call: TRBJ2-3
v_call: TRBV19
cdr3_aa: CASNGASTDTQYF
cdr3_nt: TGTGCCAGTAATGGGGCTAGCACAGATACGCAGTATTTT

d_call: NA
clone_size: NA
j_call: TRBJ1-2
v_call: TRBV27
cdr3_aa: CASFPTGTTLAGYTF
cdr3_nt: TGTGCCAGCTTTCCAACCGGGACAACCTTGGCTGGCTACACCTTC

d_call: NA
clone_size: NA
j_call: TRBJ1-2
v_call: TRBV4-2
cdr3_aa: CASSQDVTATYRGYTF
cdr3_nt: TGTGCCAGCAGCCAAGATGTGACAGCCACGTATAGAGGCTACACCTTC

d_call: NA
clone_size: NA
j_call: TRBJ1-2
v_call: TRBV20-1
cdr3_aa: CSARRRELGYTF
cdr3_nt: TGCAGTGCTAGACGCAGGGAGCTTGGCTACACCTTC

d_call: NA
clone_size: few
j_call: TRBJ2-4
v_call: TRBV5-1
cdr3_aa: CASSLGLPEGVNIQYF
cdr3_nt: TGCGCCAGCAGCTTGGGGCTTCCCGAGGGAGTTAACATTCAGTACTTC

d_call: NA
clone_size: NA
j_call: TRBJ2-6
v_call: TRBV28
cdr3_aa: CASSYRRRAGANVLTF
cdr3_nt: TGTGCCAGCAGTTATCGCAGGAGGGCTGGGGCCAACGTCCTGACTTTC

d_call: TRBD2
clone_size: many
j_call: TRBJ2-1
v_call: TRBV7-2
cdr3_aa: CASSLGLGKRGGYNEQFF
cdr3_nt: TGTGCCAGCAGCTTAGGGCTGGGCAAGCGGGGGGGGTACAATGAGCAGTTCTTC

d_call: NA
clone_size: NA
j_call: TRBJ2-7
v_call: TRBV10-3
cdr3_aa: CAIRSDRSYEQYF
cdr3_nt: TGTGCCATCAGGAGTGACAGGTCCTACGAGCAGTACTTC

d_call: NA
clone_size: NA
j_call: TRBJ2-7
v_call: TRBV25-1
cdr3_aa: CASSNNVAYEQYF
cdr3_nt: TGTGCCAGCAGTAACAACGTGGCCTACGAGCAGTACTTC

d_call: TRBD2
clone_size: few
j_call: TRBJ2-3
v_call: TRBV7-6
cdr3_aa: CASSNLAGGPLDTQYF
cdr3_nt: TGTGCCAGCAGCAACCTAGCGGGGGGGCCTTTAGATACGCAGTATTTT

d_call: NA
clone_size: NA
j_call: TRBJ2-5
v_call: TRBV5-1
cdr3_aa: CASSFRAAYQETQYF
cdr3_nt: TGCGCCAGCAGCTTTCGGGCAGCCTACCAAGAGACCCAGTACTTC